Here is one T cell receptor (beta chain) with its context. This receptor's antigen is unknown. No much larger clonotype is one base removed from it; base qualities were not supplied. The data are from a study of shared clonotypes between healthy human individuals (dated by TCRdb to 2020 to 2022). Study-wide context: The cohort comprised a couple of women and a few men aged 18 to 49 years. Leukapheresis yielded between about 0.94 and 10 billion PBMCs per donor. To estimate repertoire size and how much clonotypes are shared between individuals, the study performed deep sequencing of blood TCR repertoires from a handful of healthy adults. To increase sequencing depth and limit assay-specific biases, different laboratories used diverse techniques to prepare libraries and sequence TCR repertoires. For each donor, CD4 naive and CD4 memory were each run on three plates, CD8 naive on two plates, and CD8 memory on one plate.

The donors were healthy, HIV-negative adults who had no recently reported acute infections or vaccinations. Every donor was a Caucasian adult residing in Nashville, Tennessee, USA. CD8 memory samples combined magnetically selected CD45RO+ cells with CCR7-negative CD45RA+ effector memory (TemRA) cells. After blood collection by leukapheresis, PBMCs were isolated using Ficoll-Histopaque density gradient centrifugation and then cryopreserved in the vapor phase of liquid nitrogen. Analytical flow cytometry was used to check the purity and quantity of each magnetically sorted T cell population. Each sorted fraction had its genomic DNA isolated and then quantified by UV absorbance on a Nanodrop 2000c. Via the germline V gene (reference sequence), CDR1 is SEHNR and CDR2 FQNEAQ. Trimming removed 5 bases from V and 4 bases from J; the gene matches leave 2 bases unexplained. Including cysteine and phenylalanine, the CDR3 has 13 amino acids. Only the CDR3 portion is preserved as DNA: 39 bases, with reading frame beginning at the first base.

Summary of the overall study and its limitations: Even with the large sequencing depth, rarefaction of the sorted-subset datasets indicated that sequencing was incomplete. Higher generation probabilities were observed for clonotypes shared by all four sorted-subset donors than for non-shared clonotypes. Estimated clonotype richness was generally larger for naive than for memory subsets. Pairwise subsampling led to the expectation that sequencing depth would affect the degree of clonotype sharing among donors. Sampling was restricted to blood, and TCR repertoires in tissues likely differ from the TCR repertoires found in blood. About 5% of naive CD4, around 4% of naive CD8, 2% to 2.5% of memory CD4, and 0.4% of memory CD8 clonotypes were shared across four donors. The genetic and exposure-history diversity represented was limited by the small number of donors.

Using the deep immunoSEQ assay, TCR CDR3 regions were amplified from genomic DNA by multiplex PCR. Extracted genomic DNA from each cell subset was distributed evenly across all wells of several immunoSEQ 96-well plates, and each plate was treated as a replicate. For sorted subsets, about 210 ng of genomic DNA, equivalent to around 30,000 T cell genomes, went into each replicate PCR. Purified libraries were measured with a Qubit 3.0 fluorometer, size-checked on a Bioanalyzer 2100, and measured again with the KAPA Library Quantification kit. Every immunoSEQ 96-well plate was sequenced on a dedicated single-read 150-cycle Illumina NextSeq 550 flow cell. In the source study's methods: Because the immunoSEQ output held only junctional sequences and lacked quality scores, the filtering could not match the filtering applied to full-length reads. Sequences were annotated with PyIR, a Python wrapper for IgBLAST v1.9, using IMGT germline references to assign V/J genes and CDR3. Reads were removed for weak V/J assignments (E-value above 1e-6), missing CDR3, stop codons, out-of-frame junctions, or ambiguous translated residues. V3J clonotypes were defined as sequences sharing an identical inferred V gene, J gene, and CDR3 amino acid sequence. To compute the percentage overlap between repertoires, the number of shared unique clonotypes was divided by the size of the smaller repertoire. Repertoire richness was assessed with RTK rarefaction, the Chao1 estimator, and Recon v2.1 estimates of unobserved clonotypes. OLGA was used to compute generation probabilities for all TCRbeta clonotypes that the gDNA method yielded from a handful of donors. Sourced from immuneACCESS, this table was stored by TCRdb with only in-frame sequences that have V and J called. A share of the clones is absent; for the studies checked, an unresolved V gene accounts for under half, and the remainder has no known explanation. V and J calls and clone size are copied from that table; D and trimming were computed from the DNA. In all, the sample holds roughly 660,000 clones, and roughly 91% of those were seen once. The ten largest clones represent 34% of the sample.

The source material was memory CD8+ T cells from PBMCs. The sample's cell subset or site label, decoded: CD45RO+ cells pooled with CCR7-negative TemRA cells. The rearrangement combines TRBV7-9 with TRBJ2-1; 7 bases in the middle match TRBD2. The sequence derives from a man aged 18 to 29 in good health. Some clones in this sample may be carry-over from other donors' samples. Read as DNA, the sequence is TGTGCCAGCAGCCGTAGCGGGTACAATGAGCAGTTCTTC. It is translated as CASSRSGYNEQFF.